These T cell receptor beta chains were read from a single sample in a study of blood T cell repertoires in COVID-19. Here immunoSEQ multiplex PCR was the method, and the copy in TCRdb shows in-frame clones only, minus some. Among around 140,000 clones listed, about nine tenths were seen once. The source material was peripheral blood. These receptors were collected from a human donor in a cohort sampled during active COVID-19. Each CDR3 is given with its conserved first and last residue. A D gene is named only where the DNA matches it firmly. Size is stated for part of the rows, as once, few or many counts, or as a class when the clone is expanded.

abundance,v_gene,d_gene,j_gene,CDR3aa,CDR3nt
NA,TRBV18,NA,TRBJ1-2,CASSPSGVGGYTF,TGTGCCAGCTCACCAAGCGGGGTAGGCGGCTACACCTTC
NA,TRBV1,NA,TRBJ2-1,CTSSPTDFYLPEQFF,TGCACCAGCAGCCCCACTGACTTTTATCTCCCTGAGCAGTTCTTC
NA,TRBV4-3,NA,TRBJ1-2,CASSQDSRDNYGYTF,TGCGCCAGCAGCCAAGATAGCCGGGATAACTATGGCTACACCTTC
NA,TRBV29-1,NA,TRBJ1-2,CSVEDRYGYTF,TGCAGCGTTGAAGACCGCTATGGCTACACCTTC
NA,TRBV4-1,NA,TRBJ1-2,CASSPRYGNRGTDGYTF,TGCGCCAGCAGTCCAAGATATGGGAATAGGGGAACGGATGGCTACACCTTC
NA,TRBV15,TRBD1,TRBJ2-7,CATSRQGVYEQYF,TGTGCCACCAGCAGACAGGGGGTGTACGAGCAGTACTTC
NA,TRBV7-2,NA,TRBJ2-3,CASSLAGGPGDTQYF,TGTGCCAGCAGCTTAGCGGGGGGGCCGGGAGATACGCAGTATTTT
once,TRBV3-1/TRBV3-2,NA,TRBJ1-2,CASSQDRGWSGYTF,TGTGCCAGCAGCCAAGACAGGGGATGGAGCGGCTACACCTTC
NA,TRBV6-2/TRBV6-3,TRBD1,TRBJ2-3,CASSRPGQGQARDTDTQYF,TGTGCCAGCAGTCGGCCGGGACAGGGTCAGGCGCGGGACACAGATACGCAGTATTTT
NA,TRBV6-4,TRBD1,TRBJ2-2,CASSDSRTGGTGELFF,TGTGCCAGCAGTGACAGCCGGACAGGGGGCACCGGGGAGCTGTTTTTT
once,TRBV11-2,NA,TRBJ1-1,CASSLVPDIQNTEAFF,TGTGCCAGCAGCTTAGTTCCGGACATACAGAACACTGAAGCTTTCTTT
NA,TRBV25-1,TRBD1,TRBJ2-3,CASKGQPGTDTQYF,TGTGCCAGCAAGGGACAGCCAGGCACAGATACGCAGTATTTT
NA,TRBV2,NA,TRBJ1-1,CASSEFIMNTEAFF,TGTGCCAGCAGTGAGTTCATCATGAACACTGAAGCTTTCTTT
NA,TRBV7-9,NA,TRBJ1-5,CASQRGYGNQPQHF,TGTGCCAGCCAAAGGGGTTACGGCAATCAGCCCCAGCATTTT
NA,TRBV2,TRBD1,TRBJ1-2,CASSESPYREGARGYTF,TGTGCCAGCAGTGAATCCCCCTACCGCGAGGGGGCACGCGGCTACACCTTC